This is a list of T cell receptor beta chains from one sample in a study of T-cell memory formation after mild COVID-19. A single record per CDR3 protein comes from TCRdb applying MiXCR to the 5' RACE reads. The data contain some 150,000 distinct CDR3 sequences, approximately 21% of them seen just once; the ten biggest clones take up under 2.5%. Sequencing input: PBMCs or a T cell subset sorted from them (not recorded which). The source is an adult woman who had mild COVID-19 (a few samples of this study predate the infection). Cell type and time point are not known. Each CDR3 is given with its conserved first and last residue. Fields, in order: V gene, D gene, clone size, CDR3 length, J gene, CDR3 DNA, CDR3 protein. D genes are given only for firm matches. Clone size, where shown, is once, few, many, or a class for clones that have expanded.

v_gene: TRBV12-3/TRBV12-4
d_gene: .
abundance: few
len: 12
j_gene: TRBJ2-7
CDR3nt: TGTGCCAGCAGTTTCTTCCAGGGGAGGCAGTACTTC
CDR3aa: CASSFFQGRQYF

v_gene: TRBV12-3/TRBV12-4
d_gene: TRBD2
abundance: .
len: 15
j_gene: TRBJ2-3
CDR3nt: TGTGCCAGCAGTTCCCGGACTAGAATGACAGATACGCAGTATTTT
CDR3aa: CASSSRTRMTDTQYF

v_gene: TRBV24-1
d_gene: .
abundance: few
len: 13
j_gene: TRBJ2-7
CDR3nt: TGTGCCACCAGTGATTGGAGGGGCCACGAGCAGTACTTC
CDR3aa: CATSDWRGHEQYF

v_gene: TRBV7-2
d_gene: .
abundance: few
len: 17
j_gene: TRBJ2-3
CDR3nt: TGTGCCAGCAGCCTAGGGGGTAGAGGGGGTCGCACAGATACGCAGTATTTT
CDR3aa: CASSLGGRGGRTDTQYF

v_gene: TRBV6-2/TRBV6-3
d_gene: .
abundance: few
len: 14
j_gene: TRBJ1-2
CDR3nt: TGTGCCAGCAGCCCTTTAACGGACGTCTATGGCTACACCTTC
CDR3aa: CASSPLTDVYGYTF

v_gene: TRBV2
d_gene: .
abundance: few
len: 13
j_gene: TRBJ1-1
CDR3nt: TGTGCCAGCAGCCCCCGACGGAACACTGAAGCTTTCTTT
CDR3aa: CASSPRRNTEAFF

v_gene: TRBV30
d_gene: .
abundance: .
len: 14
j_gene: TRBJ1-5
CDR3nt: TGTGCCTGGAGTGTAGGTCAATCGAATTCGCCCCAGCATTTT
CDR3aa: CAWSVGQSNSPQHF

v_gene: TRBV7-2
d_gene: TRBD1
abundance: .
len: 15
j_gene: TRBJ2-7
CDR3nt: TGTGCCAGCAGCTTAAGGGACAGGGGAGGGTACGAGCAGTACTTC
CDR3aa: CASSLRDRGGYEQYF

v_gene: TRBV12-3/TRBV12-4
d_gene: .
abundance: .
len: 15
j_gene: TRBJ2-7
CDR3nt: TGTGCCAGCAGTTTCGAAGGGTTAAGGAACCACGAGCAGTACTTC
CDR3aa: CASSFEGLRNHEQYF

v_gene: TRBV6-5
d_gene: .
abundance: .
len: 15
j_gene: TRBJ2-3
CDR3nt: TGTGCCAGCAGACCCTCTAGCGACCGGACAGATACGCAGTATTTT
CDR3aa: CASRPSSDRTDTQYF

v_gene: TRBV29-1
d_gene: .
abundance: .
len: 14
j_gene: TRBJ2-7
CDR3nt: TGCAGCGCCAAGGGGGTTGCCAATACGTACGAGCAGTACTTC
CDR3aa: CSAKGVANTYEQYF

v_gene: TRBV27
d_gene: .
abundance: .
len: 11
j_gene: TRBJ1-1
CDR3nt: TGTGCCAGCAGAGTAGGGGCTGAAGCTTTCTTT
CDR3aa: CASRVGAEAFF

v_gene: TRBV29-1
d_gene: .
abundance: .
len: 15
j_gene: TRBJ1-1
CDR3nt: TGCAGCGTGAGAGTAGGAACTACCTTGAACACTGAAGCTTTCTTT
CDR3aa: CSVRVGTTLNTEAFF

v_gene: TRBV30
d_gene: TRBD2
abundance: .
len: 13
j_gene: TRBJ2-5
CDR3nt: TGTGCCTGGGGGCGGGGGTTCCAAGAGACCCAGTACTTC
CDR3aa: CAWGRGFQETQYF

v_gene: TRBV7-2
d_gene: .
abundance: few
len: 15
j_gene: TRBJ2-7
CDR3nt: TGTGCCAGCAGCTTAGCCGACTTGCACTCCTACGAGCAGTACTTC
CDR3aa: CASSLADLHSYEQYF

v_gene: TRBV12-3/TRBV12-4
d_gene: .
abundance: .
len: 14
j_gene: TRBJ1-2
CDR3nt: TGTGCCAGCAGTTTTCGGGGGGCGCACTATGGCTACACCTTC
CDR3aa: CASSFRGAHYGYTF

v_gene: TRBV5-5
d_gene: TRBD1
abundance: few
len: 15
j_gene: TRBJ2-1
CDR3nt: TGTGCCAGCAGCCGTAACCGGGACAGGGCACATGAGCAGTTCTTC
CDR3aa: CASSRNRDRAHEQFF

v_gene: TRBV5-1
d_gene: .
abundance: .
len: 16
j_gene: TRBJ2-3
CDR3nt: TGCGCCAGCAGCTTCCCCAGACAGGTTCGGGCAGATACGCAGTATTTT
CDR3aa: CASSFPRQVRADTQYF

v_gene: TRBV5-1
d_gene: TRBD1
abundance: few
len: 15
j_gene: TRBJ2-5
CDR3nt: TGCGCCAGCAGCTACGGGACAGGAGGGCAAGAGACCCAGTACTTC
CDR3aa: CASSYGTGGQETQYF

v_gene: TRBV7-9
d_gene: .
abundance: .
len: 14
j_gene: TRBJ2-2
CDR3nt: TGTGCCAGCAGCCCCCCCGGGAACACCGGGGAGCTGTTTTTT
CDR3aa: CASSPPGNTGELFF

v_gene: TRBV30
d_gene: .
abundance: few
len: 13
j_gene: TRBJ1-5
CDR3nt: TGTGCCTGGAGTGAGCAGGGAAATCAGCCCCAGCATTTT
CDR3aa: CAWSEQGNQPQHF

v_gene: TRBV12-3/TRBV12-4
d_gene: TRBD1
abundance: few
len: 16
j_gene: TRBJ2-5
CDR3nt: TGTGCCAGCAGCCCCGGGACAGGGGGACACCAAGAGACCCAGTACTTC
CDR3aa: CASSPGTGGHQETQYF

v_gene: TRBV2
d_gene: .
abundance: .
len: 13
j_gene: TRBJ1-3
CDR3nt: TGTGCCAGCCGGGACGCAACTGGAAACACCATATATTTT
CDR3aa: CASRDATGNTIYF

v_gene: TRBV29-1
d_gene: .
abundance: few
len: 13
j_gene: TRBJ2-5
CDR3nt: TGCAGCTCCCTAAAGGACAGAGTAGAGACCCAGTACTTC
CDR3aa: CSSLKDRVETQYF

v_gene: TRBV6-2/TRBV6-3
d_gene: TRBD2
abundance: .
len: 14
j_gene: TRBJ2-3
CDR3nt: TGTGCCACCCTTACTAGCGGGCGCACAGATACGCAGTATTTT
CDR3aa: CATLTSGRTDTQYF

v_gene: TRBV6-5
d_gene: .
abundance: .
len: 13
j_gene: TRBJ2-2
CDR3nt: TGTGCCAGCATAAGCGAACGCACCGGGGAGCTGTTTTTT
CDR3aa: CASISERTGELFF

v_gene: TRBV12-3/TRBV12-4
d_gene: .
abundance: few
len: 16
j_gene: TRBJ2-3
CDR3nt: TGTGCCAGCAGTTTACTACGTCGCACTAGCACAGATACGCAGTATTTT
CDR3aa: CASSLLRRTSTDTQYF

v_gene: TRBV4-2
d_gene: .
abundance: .
len: 12
j_gene: TRBJ2-3
CDR3nt: TGTGCCAGCAGCCAGCAAACAGATACGCAGTATTTT
CDR3aa: CASSQQTDTQYF

v_gene: TRBV7-3
d_gene: .
abundance: few
len: 12
j_gene: TRBJ1-6
CDR3nt: TGTGCCAGCAGCTTTCCTAATTCACCCCTCCACTTT
CDR3aa: CASSFPNSPLHF

v_gene: TRBV6-1
d_gene: TRBD1
abundance: .
len: 14
j_gene: TRBJ2-7
CDR3nt: TGTGCCAGCAGTGGACAGGGGAACTCCTACGAGCAGTACTTC
CDR3aa: CASSGQGNSYEQYF

v_gene: TRBV3-1
d_gene: .
abundance: .
len: 13
j_gene: TRBJ1-1
CDR3nt: TGTGCCAGCAGCCAAGCGGCTAACACTGAAGCTTTCTTT
CDR3aa: CASSQAANTEAFF

v_gene: TRBV20-1
d_gene: .
abundance: few
len: 14
j_gene: TRBJ2-2
CDR3nt: TGCAGTGCTATGCGGCGGGGGAACACCGGGGAGCTGTTTTTT
CDR3aa: CSAMRRGNTGELFF

v_gene: TRBV7-3
d_gene: .
abundance: .
len: 16
j_gene: TRBJ2-3
CDR3nt: TGTGCCAGCAGCTTACTTCAGGGTTCCCACACAGATACGCAGTATTTT
CDR3aa: CASSLLQGSHTDTQYF

v_gene: TRBV7-2
d_gene: TRBD2
abundance: .
len: 15
j_gene: TRBJ2-1
CDR3nt: TGTGCCAGCAGCGTCTTAGCGGGAGCGGTGAATGAGCAGTTCTTC
CDR3aa: CASSVLAGAVNEQFF

v_gene: TRBV24-1
d_gene: TRBD2
abundance: few
len: 16
j_gene: TRBJ2-7
CDR3nt: TGTGCCACCAGTGATCGGACTAGCGGGCCTGCCTACGAGCAGTACTTC
CDR3aa: CATSDRTSGPAYEQYF

v_gene: TRBV5-1
d_gene: .
abundance: .
len: 13
j_gene: TRBJ1-6
CDR3nt: TGCGCCAGCAGCTTGGGGTCCCGGGAACCCCTCCACTTT
CDR3aa: CASSLGSREPLHF

v_gene: TRBV3-1
d_gene: .
abundance: .
len: 14
j_gene: TRBJ1-2
CDR3nt: TGTGCCAGCAGCCAAGGATGGGGTAGTTATGGCTACACCTTC
CDR3aa: CASSQGWGSYGYTF

v_gene: TRBV25-1
d_gene: TRBD1
abundance: .
len: 16
j_gene: TRBJ2-6
CDR3nt: TGTGCCACGAGCACAGGGGGCGGCTCTGGGGCCAACGTCCTGACTTTC
CDR3aa: CATSTGGGSGANVLTF

v_gene: TRBV5-1
d_gene: .
abundance: .
len: 15
j_gene: TRBJ2-3
CDR3nt: TGCGCCAGCAGCTTGGAGGCAGGTAGCACAGATACGCAGTATTTT
CDR3aa: CASSLEAGSTDTQYF

v_gene: TRBV5-1
d_gene: .
abundance: .
len: 13
j_gene: TRBJ2-1
CDR3nt: TGCGCCAGCAGCTTGGAGTGGGGCGGGGAGCAGTTCTTC
CDR3aa: CASSLEWGGEQFF

v_gene: TRBV12-3/TRBV12-4
d_gene: .
abundance: .
len: 15
j_gene: TRBJ2-2
CDR3nt: TGTGCCAGCAGTAACGGCCAGGGGTCCACCGGGGAGCTGTTTTTT
CDR3aa: CASSNGQGSTGELFF

v_gene: TRBV5-1
d_gene: .
abundance: .
len: 17
j_gene: TRBJ1-6
CDR3nt: TGCGCCAGCAGCACCTTTCTCCAGGACAGTGGGAATTCACCCCTCCACTTT
CDR3aa: CASSTFLQDSGNSPLHF

v_gene: TRBV4-1
d_gene: TRBD1
abundance: few
len: 17
j_gene: TRBJ1-4
CDR3nt: TGCGCCAGCAGCCAAGATGGGACAGGCGCAACTAATGAAAAACTGTTTTTT
CDR3aa: CASSQDGTGATNEKLFF

v_gene: TRBV6-1
d_gene: TRBD2
abundance: few
len: 15
j_gene: TRBJ2-3
CDR3nt: TGTGCCAGCTTAGGGACTAGCGGGGCCCGGGATACGCAGTATTTT
CDR3aa: CASLGTSGARDTQYF